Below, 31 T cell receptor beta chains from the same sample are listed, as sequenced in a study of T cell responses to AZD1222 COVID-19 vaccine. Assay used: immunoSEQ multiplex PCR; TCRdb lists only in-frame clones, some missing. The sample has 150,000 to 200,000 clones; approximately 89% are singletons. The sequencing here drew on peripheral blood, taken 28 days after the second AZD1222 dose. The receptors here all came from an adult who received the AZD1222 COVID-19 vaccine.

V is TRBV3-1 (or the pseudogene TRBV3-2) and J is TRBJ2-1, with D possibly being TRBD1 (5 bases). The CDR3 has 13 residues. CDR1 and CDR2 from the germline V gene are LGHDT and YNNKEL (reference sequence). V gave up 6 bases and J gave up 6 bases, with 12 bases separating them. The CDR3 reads CASSPDTTNEQFF. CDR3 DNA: TGTGCCAGCAGTCCGGACACCACCAATGAGCAGTTCTTC.

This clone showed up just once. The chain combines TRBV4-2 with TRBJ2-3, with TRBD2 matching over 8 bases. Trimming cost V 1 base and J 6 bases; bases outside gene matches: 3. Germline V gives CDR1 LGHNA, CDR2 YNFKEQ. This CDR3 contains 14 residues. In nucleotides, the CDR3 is TGTGCCAGCAGCCAAGTCTTAGCGGGGGATACGCAGTATTTT. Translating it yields CASSQVLAGDTQYF.

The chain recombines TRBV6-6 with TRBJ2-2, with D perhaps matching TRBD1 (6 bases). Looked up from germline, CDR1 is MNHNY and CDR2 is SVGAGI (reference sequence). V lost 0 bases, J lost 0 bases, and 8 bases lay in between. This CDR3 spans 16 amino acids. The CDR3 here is CASSYSQGANTGELFF. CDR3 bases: TGTGCCAGCAGTTACTCACAGGGTGCGAACACCGGGGAGCTGTTTTTT.

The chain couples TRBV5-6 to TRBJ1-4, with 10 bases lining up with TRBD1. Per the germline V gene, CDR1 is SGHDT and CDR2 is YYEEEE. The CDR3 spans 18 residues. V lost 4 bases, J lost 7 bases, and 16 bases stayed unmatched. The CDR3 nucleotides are TGTGCCAGCAGCGTGCGACAGGGGGCGGCCTTAGTTGGTGAAAAACTGTTTTTT. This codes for CASSVRQGAALVGEKLFF.

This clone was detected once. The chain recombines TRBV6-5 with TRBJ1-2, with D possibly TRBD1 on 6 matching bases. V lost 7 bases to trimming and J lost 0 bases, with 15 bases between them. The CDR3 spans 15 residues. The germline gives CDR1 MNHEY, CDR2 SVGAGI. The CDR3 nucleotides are TGTGCCAGCATTGGGGGCCAGCCGACTAACTATGGCTACACCTTC. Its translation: CASIGGQPTNYGYTF.

The CDR3 DNA follows: TGTGCCGCCGGGACGGTAAATTCACCCCTCCACTTT. Translating it yields CAAGTVNSPLHF. The V call is TRBV24-1, the J call TRBJ1-6, with D maybe TRBD1 (5 bases). There are 12 residues in the CDR3. Germline values: CDR1 KGHDR, CDR2 SFDVKD. Trimming pared 12 bases from V and 7 bases from J, leaving 12 bases between.

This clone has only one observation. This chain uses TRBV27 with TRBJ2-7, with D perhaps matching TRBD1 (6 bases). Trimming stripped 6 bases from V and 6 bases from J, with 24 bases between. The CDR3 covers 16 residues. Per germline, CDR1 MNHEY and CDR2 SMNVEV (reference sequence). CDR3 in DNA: TGTGCCAGCAGCCTCCTATTATCCACAGGGAGTGCCGAGCAGTACTTC. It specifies CASSLLLSTGSAEQYF.

The CDR3 region has the DNA TGTGCCAGCAGGGGTGGGGCCAACGTCCTGACTTTC. This encodes CASRGGANVLTF. This rearrangement joins TRBV11-2 to TRBJ2-6; D remains unclear. Germline loops: CDR1 SGHAT, CDR2 FQNNGV. This CDR3 spans 12 amino acids. V lost 6 bases and J lost 3, with 3 bases in between.

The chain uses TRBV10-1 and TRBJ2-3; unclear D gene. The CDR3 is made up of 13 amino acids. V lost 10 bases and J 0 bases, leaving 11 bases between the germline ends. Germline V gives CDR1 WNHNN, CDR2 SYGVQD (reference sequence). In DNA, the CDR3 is TGCGCCACATCCCCGACTAGCACAGATACGCAGTATTTT. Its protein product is CATSPTSTDTQYF.

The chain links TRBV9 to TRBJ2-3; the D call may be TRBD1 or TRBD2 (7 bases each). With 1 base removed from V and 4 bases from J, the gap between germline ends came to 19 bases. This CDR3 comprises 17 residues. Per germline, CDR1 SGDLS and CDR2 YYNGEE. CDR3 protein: CASSVQGVGGAPDTQYF. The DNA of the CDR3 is TGTGCCAGCAGCGTACAGGGGGTGGGAGGGGCCCCAGATACGCAGTATTTT.

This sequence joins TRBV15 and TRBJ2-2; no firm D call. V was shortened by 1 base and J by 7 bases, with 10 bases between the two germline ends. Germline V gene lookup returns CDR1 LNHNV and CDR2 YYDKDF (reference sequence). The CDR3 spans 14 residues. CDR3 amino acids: CATSRASFDGELFF. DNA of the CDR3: TGTGCCACCAGCAGAGCGAGTTTTGACGGGGAGCTGTTTTTT. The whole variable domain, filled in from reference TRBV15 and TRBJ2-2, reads DAMVIQNPRYQVTQFGKPVTLSCSQTLNHNVMYWYQQKSSQAPKLLFHYYDKDFNNEADTPDNFQSRRPNTSFCFLDIRSPGLGDTAMYLCATSRASFDGELFFGEGSRLTVL.

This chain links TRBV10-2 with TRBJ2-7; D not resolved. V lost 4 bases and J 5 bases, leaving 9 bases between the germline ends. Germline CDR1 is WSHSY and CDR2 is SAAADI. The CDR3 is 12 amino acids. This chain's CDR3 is CASSGPSDEQYF. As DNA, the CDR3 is TGCGCCAGCAGTGGGCCTTCAGACGAGCAGTACTTC.

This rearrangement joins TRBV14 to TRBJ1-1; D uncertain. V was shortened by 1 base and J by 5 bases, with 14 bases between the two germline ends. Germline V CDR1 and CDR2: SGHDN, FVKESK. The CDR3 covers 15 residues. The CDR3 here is CASSQAPPSGTEAFF. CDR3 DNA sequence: TGTGCCAGCAGCCAAGCCCCGCCGTCGGGGACTGAAGCTTTCTTT.

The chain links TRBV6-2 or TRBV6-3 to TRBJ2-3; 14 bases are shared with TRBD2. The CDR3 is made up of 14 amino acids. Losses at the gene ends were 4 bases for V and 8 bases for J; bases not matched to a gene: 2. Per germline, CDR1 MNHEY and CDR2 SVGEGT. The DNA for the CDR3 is TGTGCCAGCAGTTTCGGGACTAGCGGGGGTACGCAGTATTTT. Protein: CASSFGTSGGTQYF.

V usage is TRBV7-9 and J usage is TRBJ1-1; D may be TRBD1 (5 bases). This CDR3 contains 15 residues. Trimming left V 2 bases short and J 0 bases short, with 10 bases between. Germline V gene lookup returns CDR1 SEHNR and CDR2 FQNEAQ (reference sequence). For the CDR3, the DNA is TGTGCCAGCAGCTTATTGGGGGGAATGAACACTGAAGCTTTCTTT. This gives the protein CASSLLGGMNTEAFF.

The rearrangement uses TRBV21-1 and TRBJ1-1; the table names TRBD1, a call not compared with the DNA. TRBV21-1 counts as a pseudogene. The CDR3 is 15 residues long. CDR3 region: CASSKGRTSGTTAFF. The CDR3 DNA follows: TGTGCCAGCAGCAAAGGGCGTACCTCCGGGACAACAGCTTTCTTT.

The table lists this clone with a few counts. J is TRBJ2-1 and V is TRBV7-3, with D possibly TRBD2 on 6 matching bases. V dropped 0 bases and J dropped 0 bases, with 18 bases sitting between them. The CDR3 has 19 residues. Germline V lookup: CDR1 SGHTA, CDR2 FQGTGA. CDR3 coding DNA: TGTGCCAGCAGCTTAACGTCAGGCGGGGACCAGAGCTCCTACAATGAGCAGTTCTTC. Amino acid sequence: CASSLTSGGDQSSYNEQFF.

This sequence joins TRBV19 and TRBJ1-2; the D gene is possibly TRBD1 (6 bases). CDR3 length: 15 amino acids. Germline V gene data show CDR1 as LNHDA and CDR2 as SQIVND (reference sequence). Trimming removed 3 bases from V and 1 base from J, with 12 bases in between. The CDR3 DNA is TGTGCCAGTAGTATGGCAGGGGTTGGTAACTATGGCTACACCTTC. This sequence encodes CASSMAGVGNYGYTF.

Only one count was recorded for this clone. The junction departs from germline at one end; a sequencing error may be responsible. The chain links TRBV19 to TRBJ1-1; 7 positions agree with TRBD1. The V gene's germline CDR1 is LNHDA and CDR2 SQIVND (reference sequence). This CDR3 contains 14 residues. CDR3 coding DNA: TGTGCCAGTAGTATCCCCAGGGGGAACGCTGAAGCTTTCTTT. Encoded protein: CASSIPRGNAEAFF.

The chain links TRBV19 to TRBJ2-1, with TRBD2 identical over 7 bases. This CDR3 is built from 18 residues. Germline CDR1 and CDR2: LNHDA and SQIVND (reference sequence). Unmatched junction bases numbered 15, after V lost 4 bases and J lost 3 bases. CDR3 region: CASSTAGLLADFYNEQFF. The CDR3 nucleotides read TGTGCCAGTAGTACAGCCGGCCTTCTAGCGGACTTCTACAATGAGCAGTTCTTC.

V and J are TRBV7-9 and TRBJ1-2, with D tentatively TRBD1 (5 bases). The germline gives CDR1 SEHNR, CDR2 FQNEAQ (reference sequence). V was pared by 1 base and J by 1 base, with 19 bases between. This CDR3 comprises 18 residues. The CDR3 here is CASSLVGGAMINNYGYTF. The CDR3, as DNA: TGTGCCAGCAGCTTAGTAGGAGGGGCGATGATAAATAACTATGGCTACACCTTC. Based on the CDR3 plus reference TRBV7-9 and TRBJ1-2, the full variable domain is DTGVSQNPRHKITKRGQNVTFRCDPISEHNRLYWYRQTLGQGPEFLTYFQNEAQLEKSRLLSDRFSAERPKGSFSTLEIQRTEQGDSAMYLCASSLVGGAMINNYGYTFGSGTRLTVV.

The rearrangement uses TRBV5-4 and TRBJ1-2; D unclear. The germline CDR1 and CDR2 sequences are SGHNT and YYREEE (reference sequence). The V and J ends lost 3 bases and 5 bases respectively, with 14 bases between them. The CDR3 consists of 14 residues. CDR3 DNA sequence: TGTGCCAGCAGCTACGCGGGGTGGTCATATGGCTACACCTTC. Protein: CASSYAGWSYGYTF.

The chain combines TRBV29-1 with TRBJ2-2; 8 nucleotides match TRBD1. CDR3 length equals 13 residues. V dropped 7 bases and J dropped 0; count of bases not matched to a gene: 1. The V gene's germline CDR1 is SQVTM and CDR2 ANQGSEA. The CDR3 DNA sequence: TGCAGCGGGACAGGGTCGAACACCGGGGAGCTGTTTTTT. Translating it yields CSGTGSNTGELFF.

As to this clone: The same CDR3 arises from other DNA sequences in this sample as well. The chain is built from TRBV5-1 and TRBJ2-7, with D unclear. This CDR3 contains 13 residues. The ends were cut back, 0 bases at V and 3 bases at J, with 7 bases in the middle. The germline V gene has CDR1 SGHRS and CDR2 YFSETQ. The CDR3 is CASSLVSGYEQYF. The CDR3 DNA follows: TGCGCCAGCAGCTTGGTGTCGGGCTACGAGCAGTACTTC. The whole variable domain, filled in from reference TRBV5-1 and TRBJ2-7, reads KAGVTQTPRYLIKTRGQQVTLSCSPISGHRSVSWYQQTPGQGLQFLFEYFSETQRNKGNFPGRFSGRQFSNSRSEMNVSTLELGDSALYLCASSLVSGYEQYFGPGTRLTVT.

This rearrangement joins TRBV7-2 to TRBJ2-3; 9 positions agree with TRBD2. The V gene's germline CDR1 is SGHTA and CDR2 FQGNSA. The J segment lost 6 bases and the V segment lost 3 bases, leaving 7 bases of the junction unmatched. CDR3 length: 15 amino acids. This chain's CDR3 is CASSFGRGGPDTQYF. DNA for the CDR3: TGTGCCAGCAGCTTCGGGCGGGGGGGTCCCGATACGCAGTATTTT.

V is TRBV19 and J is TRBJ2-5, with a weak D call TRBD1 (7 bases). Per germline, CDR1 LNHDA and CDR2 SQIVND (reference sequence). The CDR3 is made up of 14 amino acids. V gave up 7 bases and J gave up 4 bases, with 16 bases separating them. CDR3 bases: TGTGCCAGTACCCCAGTCAGGGGGGCAGAGACCCAGTACTTC. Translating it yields CASTPVRGAETQYF.

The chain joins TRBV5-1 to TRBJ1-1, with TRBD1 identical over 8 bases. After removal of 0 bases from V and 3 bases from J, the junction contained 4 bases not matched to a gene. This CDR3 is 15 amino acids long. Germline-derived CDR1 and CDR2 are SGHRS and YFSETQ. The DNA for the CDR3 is TGCGCCAGCAGCTTGGCTAAGACAGGGGACACTGAAGCTTTCTTT. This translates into CASSLAKTGDTEAFF.

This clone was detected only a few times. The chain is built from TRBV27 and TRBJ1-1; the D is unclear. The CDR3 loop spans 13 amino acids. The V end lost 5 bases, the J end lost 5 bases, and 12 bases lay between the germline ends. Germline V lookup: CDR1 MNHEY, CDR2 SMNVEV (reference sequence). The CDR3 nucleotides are TGTGCCAGCAGTGACCCGGGAGATACTGAAGCTTTCTTT. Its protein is CASSDPGDTEAFF.

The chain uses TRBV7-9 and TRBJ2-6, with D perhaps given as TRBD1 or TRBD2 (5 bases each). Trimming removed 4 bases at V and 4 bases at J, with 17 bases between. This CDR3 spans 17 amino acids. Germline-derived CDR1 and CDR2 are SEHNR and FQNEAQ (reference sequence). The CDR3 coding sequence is TGTGCCAGCAGCTCTCAGGGACGCAGCACCGGGGCCAACGTCCTGACTTTC. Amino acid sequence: CASSSQGRSTGANVLTF.

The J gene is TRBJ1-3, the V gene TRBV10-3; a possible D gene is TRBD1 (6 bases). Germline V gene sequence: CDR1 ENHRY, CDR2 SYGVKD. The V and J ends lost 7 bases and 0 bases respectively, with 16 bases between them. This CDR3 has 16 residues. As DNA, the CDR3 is TGTGCCATCAACCCTACAGGGTTTCTCTCTGGAAACACCATATATTTT. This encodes CAINPTGFLSGNTIYF.

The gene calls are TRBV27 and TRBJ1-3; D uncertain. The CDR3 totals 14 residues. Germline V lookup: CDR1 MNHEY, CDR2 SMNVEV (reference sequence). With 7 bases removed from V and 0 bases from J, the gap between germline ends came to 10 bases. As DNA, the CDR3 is TGTGCCAGCACCCCGGACCCCTCTGGAAACACCATATATTTT. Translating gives CASTPDPSGNTIYF.